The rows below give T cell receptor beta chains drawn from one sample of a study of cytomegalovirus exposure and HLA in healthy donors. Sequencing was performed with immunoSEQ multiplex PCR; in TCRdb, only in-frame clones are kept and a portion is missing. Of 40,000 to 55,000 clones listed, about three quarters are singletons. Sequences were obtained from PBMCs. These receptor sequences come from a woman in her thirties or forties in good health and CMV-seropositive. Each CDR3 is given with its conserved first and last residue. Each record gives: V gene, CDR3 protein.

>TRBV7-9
CASSPQAGINQPQHF
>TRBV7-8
CASSLTRGLGNEQFF
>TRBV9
CASSVEGRRSPLHF
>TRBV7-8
CASRSAGGNQPQHF
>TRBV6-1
CASSIRERETQYF
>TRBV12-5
CASGILHRGRTEAFF
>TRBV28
CASRGLLLSYEQYF
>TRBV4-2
CASSQDQTSGGRETYEQYF
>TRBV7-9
CASSSGQGVNSPLHF
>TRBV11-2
CASSPPESPYEQYF
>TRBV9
CASSQVGGTYNEQFF
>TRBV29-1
CSALGMATKNTEAFF
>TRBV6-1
CASSEGLALETQYF
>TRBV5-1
CASHTGVSYNSPLHF
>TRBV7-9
CASSRTSGSYNEQFF
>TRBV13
CASSLAGGTGELFF
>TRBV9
CASSASTGTEAFF
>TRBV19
CASSVAQGAGTEAFF
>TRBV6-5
CASHSGLSSEQYF
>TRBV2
CASSVRTSGGLGSQETQYF
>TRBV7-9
CASSPTPPAEFVYTF
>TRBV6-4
CASSDRANNEQFF
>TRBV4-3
CASSIDSVSGNTIYF